The clone carrying this TCR beta chain was observed a few times. Its antigen remains unknown. The data were obtained in a study of blood T cells in healthy people across ages. Overall study results and limits: Greater diversity and more naive CD4+ cells were seen in long-lived donors than in aged donors.

The CDR3 has 14 residues. Trimming took 5 bases from V and 6 from J, leaving 16 bases between them. In germline, CDR1 is LGHNA, CDR2 YNFKEQ. A second PCR, run for about 6 to 11 cycles, used a sample-barcoded 5' primer plus a J-beta primer mix. TCRdb fed the 5' RACE reads into MiXCR, producing one record per CDR3 protein. The table shows 1.5 million to 2 million distinct CDR3 sequences, with around 50% occurring only once. The source is a middle-aged woman in good health. The specimen was blood. J is TRBJ1-1 and V is TRBV4-2; D not resolved. The CDR3 here is CASSARPGRAEAFF. The CDR3 DNA is TGTGCCAGCAGCGCTAGACCTGGGCGGGCTGAAGCTTTCTTT.